This T cell receptor beta chain was found in a study of T-cell reconstitution after alpha-beta-depleted transplantation in children. General study results and limits: For some patients, TCRbeta diversity was high at day 60 because of recipient T cells and thymic progenitors that survived. Several hundred rapidly expanded clones from non-depleted graft cells reportedly supplied alpha-beta T cells about two months post-transplant. T cells produced anew were the main source of T-cell counts and diversity one year after transplant.

About this clonotype itself: The antigen is unknown.

For TCRbeta, the library was prepared with unique molecular identifiers. TCRdb analysed the PCR reads with MiXCR anew, one entry per CDR3 protein. Here the sample spans around 500,000 distinct CDR3 sequences, about 21% being singletons. This sequence originates from a boy younger than two who had a stem cell transplant for acute myeloid leukemia, so the T cells may come from the graft donor. Specimen: PBMCs, mostly from graft donor cells, collected 360 days after TCRalphabeta/CD19-depleted stem cell transplant.

The chain's CDR3 is CAGRQGGTDTQYF. In nucleotides, the CDR3 is TGTGCCGGCCGACAGGGCGGTACAGATACGCAGTATTTT. The chain couples TRBV6-1 to TRBJ2-3; 7 bases match TRBD1. The CDR3 runs to 13 residues. CDR1 and CDR2 from the germline V gene are MNHNS and SASEGT. Trimming cost V 11 bases and J 3 bases; bases outside gene matches: 8.